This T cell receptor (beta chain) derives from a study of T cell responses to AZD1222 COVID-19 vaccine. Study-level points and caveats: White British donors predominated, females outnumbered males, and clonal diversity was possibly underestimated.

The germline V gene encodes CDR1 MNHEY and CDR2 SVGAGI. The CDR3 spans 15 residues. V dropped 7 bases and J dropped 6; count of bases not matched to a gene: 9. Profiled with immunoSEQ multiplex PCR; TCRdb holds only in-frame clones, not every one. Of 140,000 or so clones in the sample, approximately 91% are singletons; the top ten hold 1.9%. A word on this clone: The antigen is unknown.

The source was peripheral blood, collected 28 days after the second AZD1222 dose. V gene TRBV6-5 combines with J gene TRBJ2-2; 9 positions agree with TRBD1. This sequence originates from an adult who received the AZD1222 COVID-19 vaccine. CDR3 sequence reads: CASTLGTGSSGELFF. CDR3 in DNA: TGTGCCAGCACCCTGGGGACAGGGTCATCCGGGGAGCTGTTTTTT.